This T cell receptor (beta chain) derives from a study of read filtering for tumor transcriptome and immune sequencing. In the study overall: The cohort had 17 men and approximately 13 women aged about 40 to 90, mean around 63 years. R-ISS stage counts were 8 for I, 15 to 20 for II, 7 for III. Whole-transcriptome libraries were prepared after DNase treatment.

Per the germline V gene, CDR1 is SGHRS and CDR2 is YFSETQ. Germline trimming cut 4 bases from V and 5 bases from J; bases unmatched to any gene: 9. The CDR3 extends over 15 amino acids. The library was built from roughly 400 ng RNA with molecular barcoded adaptors for alpha/delta and beta/gamma chains. TCRdb fed the reads into MiXCR, producing one record per CDR3 protein. Among approximately 40,000 distinct CDR3 sequences listed, approximately 15% were seen once. Worth noting for this clonotype: This sequence may be a read error, since a much larger clone differs from it by one base.

The specimen was a population of CD138-negative cells sorted from bone marrow. The sequence derives from a donor at least 40 years old with multiple myeloma. The rearrangement links TRBV5-1 to TRBJ2-3, with 8 nucleotides matching TRBD1. This CDR3 reads CASSIGQGRIDTQYF. The CDR3 DNA is TGCGCCAGCAGCATAGGACAGGGCAGGATAGATACGCAGTATTTT.